Sequencing of this T cell receptor beta chain was carried out in a study of Graves' ophthalmopathy and Graves' hyperthyroidism. This clonotype has a handful of counts. Its antigen is unknown. This CDR3 has 13 amino acids. Germline lookup yields CDR1 KGHSH and CDR2 LQKENI. V was clipped by 1 base and J by 2 bases, with 5 bases between them. The sequenced template was RNA, covering the TCR beta CDR3 region. Following a first-round RT-PCR that used HTBI primers, a second-round multiplex PCR was carried out. TCRdb passed the multiplex PCR reads through MiXCR, listing each CDR3 protein once. In the table there are some 250,000 distinct CDR3 sequences, roughly 50% of which are singletons. Study-wide points: With less than 90% sensitivity and around 80% specificity, a 13-signature model separated ophthalmopathy from stable hyperthyroidism. The model's prediction of ophthalmopathy progression had roughly 70% sensitivity and around 72% specificity.

Having ophthalmopathy, the donors showed moderate-to-severe activity, CAS ≥3 and NOSPECS ≥4, with disease lasting under 3 months. The study excluded patients with other autoimmune diseases, uncontrolled infections, pregnancy or lactation. This sequence was found in an adult man with Graves' ophthalmopathy. The J gene is TRBJ2-5, the V gene TRBV18; D not certain. Sequencing was performed on peripheral blood. CDR3 amino acids: CASSPRQQETQYF. CDR3 DNA sequence: TGTGCCAGCTCACCACGGCAGCAAGAGACCCAGTACTTC.